The sequence of this T cell receptor (beta chain) was determined in a study of shared clonotypes between healthy human individuals. The split of CD4+ cells yielded CD45RA+ naive and CD45RA-negative memory subsets. Sequenced by immunoSEQ multiplex PCR; TCRdb stores in-frame clones only, minus some. Among millions of clones, 85% to 95% were seen once, and the ten largest hold 0.1% to 0.15%. Germline loops: CDR1 MNHEY, CDR2 SMNVEV (reference sequence). This CDR3 region has 15 residues. Trimming cost V 0 bases and J 11 bases, with 14 bases left between them. The sample comprised naive CD4+ T cells sorted from blood. Subset meaning: CD45RA+ positively selected. The rearrangement uses TRBV27 and TRBJ1-6; a weak D match, TRBD1 (6 bases). This receptor was taken from a man aged 18 to 29 in good health. In nucleotides, the CDR3 is TGTGCCAGCAGTTTATCGTCGCAGGGGAGGACACCCCTCCACTTT. The encoded protein is CASSLSSQGRTPLHF.